This T cell receptor beta chain was observed in a study of blood T cell repertoires in COVID-19. In germline, CDR1 is SGHRS, CDR2 YFSETQ. The V and J ends lost 1 base and 0 bases respectively, with 10 bases between them. There are 16 residues in the CDR3. Per the study methods: The assay estimated nucleated cells by amplifying reference gene primers. Generated by immunoSEQ multiplex PCR, the TCRdb table keeps only in-frame clones and is missing some. D and trimming come from the DNA, and the V and J calls and clone size come from that table. The repertoire holds 250,000 to 400,000 clones, with about 87% as singletons. This study enrolled people aged roughly 18 to 90 from around 26 US geographic areas. Which cohort a participant joined came from the clinical history participants gave.

This TCR came from a woman aged 25 to 39 who had recovered from COVID-19. Sequencing input: PBMCs or T cells enriched from blood (not recorded which). The genes are TRBV5-1 and TRBJ2-2; tentative D call: TRBD1 (5 bases). The CDR3 spells CASSLIVGANTGELFF. In DNA, the CDR3 is TGCGCCAGCAGCTTGATAGTAGGGGCGAACACCGGGGAGCTGTTTTTT.